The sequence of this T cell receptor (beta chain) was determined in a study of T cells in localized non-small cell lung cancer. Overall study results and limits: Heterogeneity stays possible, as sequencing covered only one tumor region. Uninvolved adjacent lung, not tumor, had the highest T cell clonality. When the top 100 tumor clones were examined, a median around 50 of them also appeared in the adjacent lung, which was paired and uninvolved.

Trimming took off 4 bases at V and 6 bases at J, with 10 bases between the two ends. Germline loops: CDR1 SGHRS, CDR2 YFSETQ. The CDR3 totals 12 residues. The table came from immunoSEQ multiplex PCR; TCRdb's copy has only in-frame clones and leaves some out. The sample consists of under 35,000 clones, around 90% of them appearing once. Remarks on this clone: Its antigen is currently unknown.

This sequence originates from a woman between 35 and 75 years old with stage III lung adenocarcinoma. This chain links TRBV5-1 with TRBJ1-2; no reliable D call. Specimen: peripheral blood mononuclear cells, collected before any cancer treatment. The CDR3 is CASSVDVDGYTF. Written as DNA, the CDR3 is TGCGCCAGCAGCGTAGATGTAGATGGCTACACCTTC.